This T cell receptor (beta chain) comes out of a study of shared clonotypes between healthy human individuals. Across the study: Each donor's CD4 naive and CD4 memory cells filled three plates apiece, CD8 naive two, and CD8 memory one. Study-wide points: Among non-shared clonotypes, generation probabilities were lower than among those shared by all four donors. Naive subsets usually exceeded memory subsets in estimated richness. It was expected that sequencing depth would affect clonotype sharing among donors.

Produced via immunoSEQ multiplex PCR; TCRdb's table is partial and in-frame only. The sample consists of millions of clones, about 92% of them appearing once. A remark on this clone: What it binds is not known.

V lost 2 bases and J lost 2, with 13 bases in between. This CDR3 has 16 amino acids. Germline V lookup: CDR1 SNHLY, CDR2 FYNNEI. This clonotype was obtained from a young man in good health. Some clones in this sample may be carry-over from other donors' samples. V gene TRBV2 combines with J gene TRBJ1-3; no clear D gene. The sequenced sample was naive CD4+ T cells from PBMCs. Subset described: CD45RA+ positively selected. The CDR3 nucleotides are TGTGCCAGCAGTGAACTTGTAGGAGGTACTGGAAACACCATATATTTT. Translation gives CASSELVGGTGNTIYF.